This passage covers 14 T cell receptor beta chains from one sample sequenced in a study of cytomegalovirus exposure and HLA in healthy donors. Primers for the PCR totalled 60 Vbeta and 13 Jbeta. Measured with immunoSEQ multiplex PCR; TCRdb has only the in-frame clones, and not every one. The top ten clones hold less than 2% of a sample with 150,000 to 200,000 clones, roughly 88% of them seen once. Material: PBMCs. The receptor source for this set is a woman aged 18-29 years in good health and CMV-seronegative.

The chain uses TRBV9 and TRBJ2-7, with 9 bases aligning to TRBD1. Looked up from germline, CDR1 is SGDLS and CDR2 is YYNGEE. V shed 2 bases, J shed 3 bases, and the junction held 3 bases outside the gene matches. The CDR3 covers 14 residues. CDR3 coding DNA: TGTGCCAGCAGCGTGGGGGGACAGGGCTACGAGCAGTACTTC. Residues: CASSVGGQGYEQYF. Combining the CDR3 with reference TRBV9 and TRBJ2-7 gives the whole variable domain DSGVTQTPKHLITATGQRVTLRCSPRSGDLSVYWYQQSLDQGLQFLIQYYNGEERAKGNILERFSAQQFPDLHSELNLSSLELGDSALYFCASSVGGQGYEQYFGPGTRLTVT.

A remark on this clone: Because the CDR3's place on the DNA is in doubt, the DNA is left out and the CDR3 is given as listed by TCRdb. The gene calls are TRBV28 and TRBJ1-4; no check of the table's D call, TRBD1, against the DNA was made. CDR1 is MDHEN, CDR2 SYDVKM, per germline. A total of 12 residues make up the CDR3, ends included. The CDR3 sequence: CASSFGTGIVFF.

This clone has a single count. The gene calls are TRBV4-1 and TRBJ1-1, with D unclear. Trimming took 3 bases from V and 11 from J, leaving 19 bases between them. Germline V lookup: CDR1 MGHRA, CDR2 YSYEKL. The CDR3 runs 14 residues. The CDR3 nucleotides are TGCGCCAGCAGCCAGGACGTACTCCGGGATAGGGCTTTCTTT. This sequence encodes CASSQDVLRDRAFF.

The chain uses TRBV5-1 and TRBJ2-2, with D perhaps TRBD1 (6 bases). This CDR3 is 15 amino acids long. In germline, CDR1 is SGHRS, CDR2 YFSETQ. V lost 4 bases and J lost 5, with 15 bases in between. In DNA form, the CDR3 reads TGCGCCAGCAGCGCCGAAGGGGGTCGGACCGGGGAGCTGTTTTTT. Translating gives CASSAEGGRTGELFF. Full variable domain (remainder filled in from reference TRBV5-1 and TRBJ2-2): KAGVTQTPRYLIKTRGQQVTLSCSPISGHRSVSWYQQTPGQGLQFLFEYFSETQRNKGNFPGRFSGRQFSNSRSEMNVSTLELGDSALYLCASSAEGGRTGELFFGEGSRLTVL.

This clone occurred a few times. The CDR3, as DNA: TGCGCCAGCAGTCGGACAGGTACCTACGAGCAGTACTTC. Translating gives CASSRTGTYEQYF. The chain couples TRBV10-1 to TRBJ2-7; 7 bases are shared with TRBD1. V shed 5 bases and J 2 bases; nucleotides not matched to a gene: 3. CDR1 is WNHNN, CDR2 SYGVQD, per germline (reference sequence). The CDR3 consists of 13 residues.

The table lists this clone with a few counts. The genes are TRBV19 and TRBJ1-1; TRBD1 might be the D (6 bases). With 8 bases removed from V and 2 bases from J, the gap between germline ends came to 15 bases. Germline assignment: CDR1 LNHDA and CDR2 SQIVND (reference sequence). The CDR3 length is 14 residues. The CDR3 nucleotides read TGTGCCAGTTTTACCGGGACATTAAACACTGAAGCTTTCTTT. Protein product: CASFTGTLNTEAFF.

The V and J genes are TRBV27 and TRBJ2-7; 7 bases align to TRBD1. Germline V gives CDR1 MNHEY, CDR2 SMNVEV (reference sequence). There are 15 residues in the CDR3. V lost 6 bases to trimming and J lost 3 bases; unmatched junction nucleotides: 11. In DNA form, the CDR3 reads TGTGCCAGCAGCGCGACAGGGCTCTCTTTCTACGAGCAGTACTTC. Translation: CASSATGLSFYEQYF.

This clone came up a few times. The chain is built from TRBV4-1 and TRBJ2-1; D perhaps matches TRBD2 (6 bases). Germline V gene lookup returns CDR1 MGHRA and CDR2 YSYEKL. V was shortened by 4 bases and J by 5 bases, with 9 bases between the two germline ends. This CDR3 spans 13 amino acids. DNA of the CDR3: TGCGCCAGCAGCCCCCGGGAGAACAATGAGCAGTTCTTC. This encodes CASSPRENNEQFF.

This sequence joins TRBV9 and TRBJ2-7, with 8 bases aligning to TRBD1. Germline lookup yields CDR1 SGDLS and CDR2 YYNGEE. V gave up 0 bases and J gave up 1 base; unmatched junction bases: 9. This CDR3 contains 17 residues. Written as DNA, the CDR3 is TGTGCCAGCAGCGTAGGTCTGGCAGGGGGCATTTCCTACGAGCAGTACTTC. Residues: CASSVGLAGGISYEQYF.

This chain links TRBV13 with TRBJ2-7, with 8 bases lining up with TRBD2. J lost 6 bases, V lost 5 bases, and 12 bases had no gene match. The germline V gene has CDR1 PRHDT and CDR2 FYEKMQ (reference sequence). This CDR3 is 15 amino acids long. The CDR3 DNA follows: TGTGCCAGCAGCGACGGCGCGGGGGGCCTACTCGAGCAGTACTTC. Translated, it gives CASSDGAGGLLEQYF.

The genes are TRBV5-4 and TRBJ2-7; maybe TRBD2 (6 bases). CDR1 is SGHNT and CDR2 is YYREEE in the germline V gene (reference sequence). V shed 1 base and J shed 3 bases, with 11 bases lying between them. The CDR3 is 14 amino acids. DNA of the CDR3: TGTGCCAGCAGCTTGAGGCAGGGAGGCTACGAGCAGTACTTC. Translating it yields CASSLRQGGYEQYF. Looking up the rest from reference TRBV5-4 and TRBJ2-7 gives the full variable domain: ETGVTQSPTHLIKTRGQQVTLRCSSQSGHNTVSWYQQALGQGPQFIFQYYREEENGRGNFPPRFSGLQFPNYSSELNVNALELDDSALYLCASSLRQGGYEQYFGPGTRLTVT.

V gene TRBV7-2 combines with J gene TRBJ2-7, with D maybe TRBD1 (6 bases). Germline lookup yields CDR1 SGHTA and CDR2 FQGNSA. The ends were cut back, 5 bases at V and 3 bases at J, with 14 bases in the middle. This CDR3 has 14 amino acids. The CDR3 loop reads CASSRRTVLYEQYF. As DNA, the CDR3 is TGTGCCAGCAGCCGAAGGACAGTCCTCTACGAGCAGTACTTC.

The CDR3 region is CASQPDDRVRHEQYF. In nucleotides, the CDR3 is TGTGCCAGCCAACCCGATGACAGGGTCCGCCACGAGCAGTACTTC. The V call is TRBV21-1, the J call TRBJ2-7; TRBD1, the table's D call, was not compared with the DNA. TRBV21-1 is annotated as a pseudogene. This CDR3 region has 15 residues.

V is TRBV7-9 and J is TRBJ2-7, with 12 nucleotides matching TRBD1. The CDR3 covers 16 residues. Germline assignment: CDR1 SEHNR and CDR2 FQNEAQ (reference sequence). J lost 2 bases, V lost 7 bases, and 9 bases had no gene match. Written as DNA, the CDR3 is TGTGCCAGCATTGAGTTAGGGACAGGGGGCCCCTACGAGCAGTACTTC. Encoded protein: CASIELGTGGPYEQYF. Full variable domain (outside the CDR3, taken from reference TRBV7-9 and TRBJ2-7): DTGVSQNPRHKITKRGQNVTFRCDPISEHNRLYWYRQTLGQGPEFLTYFQNEAQLEKSRLLSDRFSAERPKGSFSTLEIQRTEQGDSAMYLCASIELGTGGPYEQYFGPGTRLTVT.